The T cell receptor (beta chain) under discussion was sequenced for a study of technical replicates of blood from a few donors. The CDR3 totals 14 residues. Germline V gene lookup returns CDR1 GTSNPN and CDR2 SVGIG (reference sequence). J gave up 3 bases and V 3 bases, and 7 bases lay outside the gene matches. Assay: immunoSEQ multiplex PCR; the TCRdb copy retains only in-frame clones and omits some. The sample holds 90,000 to 100,000 clones, approximately 95% seen once. The receptor was derived from a human donor in good health. V and J are TRBV30 and TRBJ2-7; 8 nucleotides agree with TRBD2. Specimen: T cells isolated from PBMCs. In nucleotides, the CDR3 is TGTGCCTGGAGCTTGGAGCGGGAGTACTACGAGCAGTACTTC. Residues: CAWSLEREYYEQYF.